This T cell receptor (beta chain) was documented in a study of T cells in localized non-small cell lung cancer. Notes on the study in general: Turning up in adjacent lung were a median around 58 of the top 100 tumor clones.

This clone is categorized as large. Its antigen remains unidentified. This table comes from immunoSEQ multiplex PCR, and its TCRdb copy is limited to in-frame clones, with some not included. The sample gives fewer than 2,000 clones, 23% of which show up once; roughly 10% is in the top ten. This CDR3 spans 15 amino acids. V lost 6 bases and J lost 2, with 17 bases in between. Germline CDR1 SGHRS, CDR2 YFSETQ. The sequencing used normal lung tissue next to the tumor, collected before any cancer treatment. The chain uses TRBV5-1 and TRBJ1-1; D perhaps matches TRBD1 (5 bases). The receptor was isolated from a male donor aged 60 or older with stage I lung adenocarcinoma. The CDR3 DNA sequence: TGCGCCAGCACCCCTGGGGGTTCCGCCAACACTGAAGCTTTCTTT. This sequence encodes CASTPGGSANTEAFF.